This TCR beta chain was sequenced in a study of T and B cells in COVID-19 patients. Across the study: Blood was sampled from COVID-19 patients who were either actively infected or recovered. Most recovered patients had mild to moderate COVID-19 treated as outpatients. Overall study results and limits: Active COVID-19 showed highly clonal TRB repertoires; recovery showed diversity and richness above healthy donors. The recovered cohort had 2,000 or so exclusive TCR clusters, including over 30 low generation probability clusters.

Multiplex PCR with BIOMED2 TRB-A/B primer pools amplified TRB rearrangements. TCRdb re-called the multiplex PCR reads through MiXCR, storing one row per CDR3 protein. Of 5,000 or so distinct CDR3 sequences in the sample, roughly 26% were seen once. This clonotype showed up just a few times. Its antigen is undetermined. CDR3 length: 16 amino acids. Germline-derived CDR1 and CDR2 are LNHDA and SQIVND (reference sequence). V was pared by 6 bases and J by 4 bases, with 13 bases of the junction left unmatched. Blood genomic DNA input for TRB amplification was about 220-500 ng. The rearrangement joins TRBV19 to TRBJ2-5; 8 nucleotides align to TRBD1. Sequenced sample: blood. This TCR was sampled from a human donor with active COVID-19. The CDR3 is CASREGGTGGGETQYF. Written as DNA, the CDR3 is TGTGCCAGTAGGGAGGGCGGGACAGGTGGGGGAGAGACCCAGTACTTC.